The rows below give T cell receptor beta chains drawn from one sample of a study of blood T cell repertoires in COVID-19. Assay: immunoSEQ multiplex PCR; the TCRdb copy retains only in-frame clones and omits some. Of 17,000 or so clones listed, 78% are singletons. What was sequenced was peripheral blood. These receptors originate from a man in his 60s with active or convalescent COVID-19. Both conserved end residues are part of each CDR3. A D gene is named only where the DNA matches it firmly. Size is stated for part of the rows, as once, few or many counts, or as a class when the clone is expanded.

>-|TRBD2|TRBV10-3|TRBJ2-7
TGTGCCATCAGTGGTACTCCCGGGGGGGCCAATTACGAGCAGTACTTC
CAISGTPGGANYEQYF
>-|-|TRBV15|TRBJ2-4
TGTGCCACCAGCTTTGGGGGCGAGGGCAAAAACATTCAGTACTTC
CATSFGGEGKNIQYF
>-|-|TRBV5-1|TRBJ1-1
TGCGCCAGCAGCCCGGGTCCGAACACTGAAGCTTTCTTT
CASSPGPNTEAFF
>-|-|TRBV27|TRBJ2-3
TGTGCCAGCAGTTTATCCTTTCGCACAGATACGCAGTATTTT
CASSLSFRTDTQYF
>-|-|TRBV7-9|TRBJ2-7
TGTGCCAGCAGCTTTCCAGGGGCGGACGAGCAGTACTTC
CASSFPGADEQYF
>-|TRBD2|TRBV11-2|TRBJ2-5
TGTGCCAGCAGCTTGAGAGGCACTAGCGGGCTTAGCCAAGAGACCCAGTACTTC
CASSLRGTSGLSQETQYF
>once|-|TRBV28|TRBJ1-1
TGTGCCAGCAGAACGAACAGAGAGACTGAAGCTTTCTTT
CASRTNRETEAFF
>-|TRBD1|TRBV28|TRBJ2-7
TGTGCCAGCAGTTCCCTCGGGACAGGGGCGTACGAGCAGTACTTC
CASSSLGTGAYEQYF
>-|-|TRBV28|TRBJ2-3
TGTGCCAGCAGTTCCCCCGGGGGAGACACAGATACGCAGTATTTT
CASSSPGGDTDTQYF
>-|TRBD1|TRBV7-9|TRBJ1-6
TGTGCCAGCAGCTTAGGGACAGGGAGGAACAATTCACCCCTCCACTTT
CASSLGTGRNNSPLHF
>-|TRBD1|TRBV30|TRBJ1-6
TGTGCCTGGAGTCCAGGGGGCAATTCACCCCTCCACTTT
CAWSPGGNSPLHF
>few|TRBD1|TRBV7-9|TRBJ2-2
TGTGCCAGCAGCTCTTTCTTGGGACAGGGGGGTTCCGGGGAGCTGTTTTTT
CASSSFLGQGGSGELFF
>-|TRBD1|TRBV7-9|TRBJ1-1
TGTGCCAGCAGCCTTGGGACAGACACTGAAGCTTTCTTT
CASSLGTDTEAFF
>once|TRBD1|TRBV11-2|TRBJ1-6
TGTGCCAGCAGCTCCGTGACAGGGAAATCACCCCTCCACTTT
CASSSVTGKSPLHF
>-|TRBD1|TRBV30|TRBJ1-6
TGTGCCTGGAGTGTGGGGACAGGGGATTCACCCCTCCACTTT
CAWSVGTGDSPLHF
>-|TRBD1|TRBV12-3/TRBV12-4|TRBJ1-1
TGTGCCAGCTTGGACAGGCGGGGCGTTGAAGCTTTCTTT
CASLDRRGVEAFF
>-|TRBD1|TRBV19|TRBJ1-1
TGTGCCAGTAGTAAGACAGGGGGTTTGAACACTGAAGCTTTCTTT
CASSKTGGLNTEAFF
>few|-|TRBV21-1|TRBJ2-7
TGTGCCAGCAGCAAAGCGCATGGGGAGGACTTC
CASSKAHGEDF
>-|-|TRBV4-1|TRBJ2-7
TGCGCCAGCAGCCAAGAGGGGACTCCTACCTACGAGCAGTACTTC
CASSQEGTPTYEQYF
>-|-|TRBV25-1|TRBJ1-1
TGTGCCAGCAGTGAAACCCAACAGGCAGTGAACACTGAAGCTTTCTTT
CASSETQQAVNTEAFF
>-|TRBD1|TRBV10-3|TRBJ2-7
TGTGCCACCTCATCCGGGACAGGGGACCACGAGCAGTACTTC
CATSSGTGDHEQYF
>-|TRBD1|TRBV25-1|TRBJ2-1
TGTGCCAGCAGTGCCGACAGGGGTTACAATGAGCAGTTCTTC
CASSADRGYNEQFF
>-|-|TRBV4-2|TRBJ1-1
TGTGCCAGCAGCCAAGATGTGGGGTTGCGGGCCACTGAAGCTTTCTTT
CASSQDVGLRATEAFF
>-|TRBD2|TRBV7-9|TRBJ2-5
TGTGCCAGCAGCTTCTTTAGCGGGGGCCCCTGGTACTTC
CASSFFSGGPWYF
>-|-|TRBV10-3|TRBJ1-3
TGTGCCATCAGTGCCCCTAAGGGGCTCTCTGGAAACACCATATATTTT
CAISAPKGLSGNTIYF
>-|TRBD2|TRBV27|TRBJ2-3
TGTGCCAGCAGTTTCTGGACTAGCGGGGGCACAGATACGCAGTATTTT
CASSFWTSGGTDTQYF
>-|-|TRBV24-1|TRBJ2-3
TGTGCCACCAGTGAACCTAGCGAGGCAGATACGCAGTATTTT
CATSEPSEADTQYF
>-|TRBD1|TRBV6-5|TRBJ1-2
TGTGCCAGCAGGGAGACAGGGACCTACTATGGCTACACCTTC
CASRETGTYYGYTF
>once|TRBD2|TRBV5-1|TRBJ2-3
TGCGCCAGCAGAAAGACTAGCGGGAGGCAAGATACGCAGTATTTT
CASRKTSGRQDTQYF
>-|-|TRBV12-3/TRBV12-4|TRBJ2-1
TGTGCCAGCAGCCTCAATGAGCAGTTCTTC
CASSLNEQFF
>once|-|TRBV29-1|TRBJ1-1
TGCAGCGCCGGACAGTCCATGAACACTGAAGCTTTCTTT
CSAGQSMNTEAFF
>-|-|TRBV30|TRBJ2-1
TGTGCCTGGACAAAGGACTGGAGCAATGAGCAGTTCTTC
CAWTKDWSNEQFF
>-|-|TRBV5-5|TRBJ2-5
TGTGCCAGCAGCTTGGAGGCACAGCCCGGGAGCCAGTACTTC
CASSLEAQPGSQYF
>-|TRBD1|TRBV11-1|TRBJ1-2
TGTGCCAGCGCACCCGCGGACAGGTATGGCTACACCTTC
CASAPADRYGYTF
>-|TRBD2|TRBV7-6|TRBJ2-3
TGTGCCAGCAGCCTCCCGGGACTAGCGGGAGGCACAGATACGCAGTATTTT
CASSLPGLAGGTDTQYF
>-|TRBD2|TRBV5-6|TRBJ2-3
TGTGCCAGCAGCTTGGCGGCTAGCGGGACACGCACAGATACGCAGTATTTT
CASSLAASGTRTDTQYF